The clone carrying this T cell receptor beta chain was counted many times. The antigen is unknown. Germline V lookup: CDR1 SEHNR, CDR2 FQNEAQ (reference sequence). CDR3 length: 14 residues. Between the trimmed V and J ends, which lost 8 bases and 5 bases, there was a span of 18 bases. The data derive from a study of CD8 T cells in ankylosing spondylitis. Study outcomes and limitations: A motif in TCR beta, a set of fewer than ten highly homologous variants, appeared characteristic of ankylosing spondylitis blood. Reportedly, disease-linked clones are significantly enriched in ankylosing spondylitis patients' matched synovial fluid.

TCRdb passed the 5' RACE reads through MiXCR, listing each CDR3 protein once. The sample carries just under 350,000 distinct CDR3 sequences, approximately 14% recorded once. The clonotype was recovered from a male donor with ankylosing spondylitis or in good health (not recorded which). V is TRBV7-9 and J is TRBJ1-2; TRBD1 might be the D (6 bases). The sequenced material came from blood, either unsorted or a sorted T cell fraction (not recorded which). The CDR3 DNA reads TGTGCCAGCCACGGCAACGGACAGAAGTATGGCTACACCTTC. It codes for CASHGNGQKYGYTF.